These 30 T cell receptor beta chains came from one sample sequenced in a study of shared clonotypes between healthy human individuals. Terminally differentiated effector memory CD45RA+ cells were excluded from the naive CD8 cells, which were CD45RO-negative and positively selected for CCR7. Produced via immunoSEQ multiplex PCR; TCRdb's table is partial and in-frame only. The repertoire has about 2 million clones, about 95% of them found once; the top ten carry approximately 1%. Sequencing was carried out using naive CD8+ T cells sorted from blood. Receptors originate from a man aged 18 to 35 in good health.

The chain joins TRBV5-6 to TRBJ1-1; no clear D gene. Germline CDR1 reads SGHDT; CDR2 reads YYEEEE. Trimming removed 4 bases from V and 7 bases from J, with 14 bases in between. The CDR3 runs 13 residues. Written as DNA, the CDR3 is TGTGCCAGCAGCGGCCCCGGGAGGGATGAAGCTTTCTTT. This codes for CASSGPGRDEAFF.

This chain joins TRBV11-2 and TRBJ2-1; 8 nucleotides align to TRBD2. Germline V gene lookup returns CDR1 SGHAT and CDR2 FQNNGV. The CDR3 is 15 amino acids. V dropped 2 bases and J dropped 5; count of bases not matched to a gene: 5. CDR3 region: CASSLPAGGHNEQFF. CDR3 nucleotides: TGTGCCAGCAGCTTACCCGCGGGGGGCCACAATGAGCAGTTCTTC.

On this clone: The same CDR3 can be traced to other DNA sequences in this sample. This chain connects TRBV7-9 to TRBJ2-7; D is ambiguous. Trimming shortened V by 5 bases and J by 0 bases, and 8 bases separated the two germline ends. Germline loops: CDR1 SEHNR, CDR2 FQNEAQ (reference sequence). This CDR3 has 13 residues. Written as DNA, the CDR3 is TGTGCCAGCAGCCCAATTGACTCCTACGAGCAGTACTTC. The encoded protein is CASSPIDSYEQYF. Looking up the rest from reference TRBV7-9 and TRBJ2-7 gives the full variable domain: DTGVSQNPRHKITKRGQNVTFRCDPISEHNRLYWYRQTLGQGPEFLTYFQNEAQLEKSRLLSDRFSAERPKGSFSTLEIQRTEQGDSAMYLCASSPIDSYEQYFGPGTRLTVT.

The J gene is TRBJ2-7, the V gene TRBV20-1, with a tentative D call TRBD2 (5 bases). Germline V gene data show CDR1 as DFQATT and CDR2 as SNEGSKA (reference sequence). This CDR3 comprises 10 residues. V was clipped by 6 bases and J by 7 bases, with 10 bases between them. The DNA for the CDR3 is TGCAGTGCAACGGAGGTAGAGCAGTACTTC. Translated: CSATEVEQYF.

The chain is built from TRBV14 and TRBJ1-2; maybe TRBD1 (6 bases). The CDR3 sequence is 14 residues long. Germline-derived CDR1 and CDR2 are SGHDN and FVKESK. V was cut by 4 bases and J by 6 bases, with 15 bases left in between. The CDR3 protein is CASSPSLGGHGYTF. The CDR3 bases are TGTGCCAGCAGCCCCTCGCTTGGGGGCCATGGCTACACCTTC. Based on the CDR3 plus reference TRBV14 and TRBJ1-2, the full variable domain is EAGVTQFPSHSVIEKGQTVTLRCDPISGHDNLYWYRRVMGKEIKFLLHFVKESKQDESGMPNNRFLAERTGGTYSTLKVQPAELEDSGVYFCASSPSLGGHGYTFGSGTRLTVV.

Remarks on this clone: The junction departs from the called germline gene at one end, perhaps through a read error. Other DNA variants within this sample encode the same CDR3. The chain couples TRBV7-7 to TRBJ2-5; D is unclear. Germline values: CDR1 SSHAT, CDR2 FNYEAQ (reference sequence). This CDR3 is 13 amino acids long. This CDR3 reads CASSLRLQETQYF. The CDR3 DNA follows: TGTGCTAGCAGTTTAAGGCTACAAGAGACCCAGTACTTC.

The chain is built from TRBV28 and TRBJ2-7; D may match TRBD1 or TRBD2 (5 bases each). The V end was cut by 6 bases, the J end by 6 bases, with 18 bases between. Germline CDR1 is MDHEN and CDR2 is SYDVKM. The CDR3 has 14 residues. The CDR3 reads CASSPLGTVTEQYF. The CDR3 DNA is TGTGCCAGCAGCCCCTTGGGGACGGTTACCGAGCAGTACTTC.

This chain connects TRBV5-1 to TRBJ1-1, with TRBD1 identical over 9 bases. V dropped 0 bases and J dropped 6; count of bases not matched to a gene: 3. The germline V gene has CDR1 SGHRS and CDR2 YFSETQ. The CDR3 contains 14 residues. Here the CDR3 reads CASSLEGQGSEAFF. The CDR3 DNA is TGCGCCAGCAGCTTGGAGGGACAGGGTTCTGAAGCTTTCTTT.

Comments on this clone: The sample holds other DNA sequences that translate to the same CDR3. J is TRBJ2-7 and V is TRBV7-9; D perhaps matches TRBD2 (5 bases). The CDR3 contains 14 residues. Germline V CDR1 and CDR2: SEHNR, FQNEAQ (reference sequence). V lost 5 bases and J lost 0, with 11 bases in between. CDR3 loop: CASSPRTVSYEQYF. The CDR3 region has the DNA TGTGCCAGCAGCCCCCGGACTGTCTCCTACGAGCAGTACTTC. The variable domain in full, with the rest retrieved from reference TRBV7-9 and TRBJ2-7, is DTGVSQNPRHKITKRGQNVTFRCDPISEHNRLYWYRQTLGQGPEFLTYFQNEAQLEKSRLLSDRFSAERPKGSFSTLEIQRTEQGDSAMYLCASSPRTVSYEQYFGPGTRLTVT.

Turning to this clone: Additional DNA sequences in this sample encode the identical CDR3. V gene TRBV6-5 combines with J gene TRBJ2-2; D may be TRBD1 (6 bases). Trimming took off 0 bases at V and 2 bases at J, with 10 bases between the two ends. CDR3 length: 16 residues. Germline CDR1 is MNHEY and CDR2 is SVGAGI. CDR3: CASSYSRDTNTGELFF. As DNA, the CDR3 is TGTGCCAGCAGTTACTCGAGGGACACTAACACCGGGGAGCTGTTTTTT.

The CDR3 loop is CASSVIGTVFNYGYTF. The CDR3, as DNA: TGTGCCAGTAGTGTGATAGGGACAGTTTTTAACTATGGCTACACCTTC. The chain links TRBV19 to TRBJ1-2; 7 nucleotides agree with TRBD1. Germline V gives CDR1 LNHDA, CDR2 SQIVND (reference sequence). V was pared by 5 bases and J by 1 base, with 10 bases of the junction left unmatched. The CDR3 runs 16 residues. The whole variable domain, filled in from reference TRBV19 and TRBJ1-2, reads DGGITQSPKYLFRKEGQNVTLSCEQNLNHDAMYWYRQDPGQGLRLIYYSQIVNDFQKGDIAEGYSVSREKKESFPLTVTSAQKNPTAFYLCASSVIGTVFNYGYTFGSGTRLTVV.

The chain joins TRBV6-1 to TRBJ2-7; D call uncertain. Germline-derived CDR1 and CDR2 are MNHNS and SASEGT. The CDR3 runs 11 residues. Trimming cost V 6 bases and J 3 bases, with 6 bases left between them. This CDR3 is CASSQDYEQYF. CDR3 bases: TGTGCCAGCAGCCAGGACTACGAGCAGTACTTC.

V gene TRBV11-3 combines with J gene TRBJ2-3, with no clear D. This CDR3 has 14 amino acids. The V gene's germline CDR1 is SGHNT and CDR2 YENEEA. Trimming removed 5 bases at V and 4 bases at J, with 13 bases between. Here the CDR3 DNA reads TGTGCCAGCAGCGACGACGAGGAAGCAGATACGCAGTATTTT. This encodes CASSDDEEADTQYF. The whole variable domain, filled in from reference TRBV11-3 and TRBJ2-3, reads EAGVVQSPRYKIIEKKQPVAFWCNPISGHNTLYWYLQNLGQGPELLIRYENEEAVDDSQLPKDRFSAERLKGVDSTLKIQPAELGDSAVYLCASSDDEEADTQYFGPGTRLTVL.

The rearrangement joins TRBV13 to TRBJ2-1; D gene ambiguous. CDR1 and CDR2 from the germline V gene are PRHDT and FYEKMQ (reference sequence). V dropped 7 bases and J dropped 0 bases, with 7 bases sitting between them. This CDR3 spans 13 amino acids. Written as DNA, the CDR3 is TGTGCCAGCATGGCTAGCTCCTACAATGAGCAGTTCTTC. Its protein product is CASMASSYNEQFF. The variable domain in full, with the rest retrieved from reference TRBV13 and TRBJ2-1, is AAGVIQSPRHLIKEKRETATLKCYPIPRHDTVYWYQQGPGQDPQFLISFYEKMQSDKGSIPDRFSAQQFSDYHSELNMSSLELGDSALYFCASMASSYNEQFFGPGTRLTVL.

This sequence joins TRBV30 and TRBJ2-7, with D possibly being TRBD2 (6 bases). Looked up from germline, CDR1 is GTSNPN and CDR2 is SVGIG (reference sequence). There are 14 residues in the CDR3. Trimming removed 5 bases from V and 2 bases from J, with 16 bases in between. The CDR3 DNA follows: TGTGCCTGGGCGGCGGGCGGAGGGGCCTACGAGCAGTACTTC. Amino acid sequence: CAWAAGGGAYEQYF.

J is TRBJ2-2 and V is TRBV19, with unresolved D. Germline CDR1 and CDR2: LNHDA and SQIVND (reference sequence). The CDR3 runs 14 residues. Deletions cut 3 bases from V and 4 bases from J, with 9 bases between. CDR3 residues: CASSIWTATGELFF. The DNA of the CDR3 is TGTGCCAGTAGTATTTGGACGGCCACCGGGGAGCTGTTTTTT.

The chain employs TRBV19 and TRBJ1-5, with D possibly TRBD1 on 5 matching bases. The CDR3 contains 13 residues. From germline, CDR1 is LNHDA and CDR2 SQIVND (reference sequence). Trimming removed 6 bases at V and 6 bases at J, with 12 bases between. This CDR3 is CASSRGKGQPQHF. The CDR3 DNA follows: TGTGCCAGTAGCCGGGGGAAGGGTCAGCCCCAGCATTTT.

The rearrangement joins TRBV11-2 to TRBJ2-7; the match to TRBD2 covers 14 bases. The CDR3 sequence is 14 residues long. V shed 1 base, J shed 7 bases, and the junction held 0 bases outside the gene matches. Germline V gene sequence: CDR1 SGHAT, CDR2 FQNNGV. CDR3 residues: CASSLGTSGREQYF. The CDR3 nucleotides are TGTGCCAGCAGCTTAGGGACTAGCGGGAGGGAGCAGTACTTC.

With respect to this clone: Germline and junction disagree at one end, which may indicate a read error. The chain recombines TRBV9 with TRBJ2-3; D not resolved. Germline V gives CDR1 SGDLS, CDR2 YYNGEE. This CDR3 comprises 14 residues. The CDR3 DNA reads as TGTGCCAGCAGCGTAGAAGGTAGCAGAGATACGCAGTATTTT. This sequence encodes CASSVEGSRDTQYF. The full variable domain, rest sourced from reference TRBV9 and TRBJ2-3, is DSGVTQTPKHLITATGQRVTLRCSPRSGDLSVYWYQQSLDQGLQFLIQYYNGEERAKGNILERFSAQQFPDLHSELNLSSLELGDSALYFCASSVEGSRDTQYFGPGTRLTVL.

The J gene is TRBJ2-7, the V gene TRBV25-1; 9 nucleotides line up with TRBD1. With 6 bases clipped from V and 6 bases from J, the junction kept 15 bases outside the gene matches. This CDR3 has 16 amino acids. Germline values: CDR1 MGHDK, CDR2 SYGVNS. The CDR3 DNA is TGTGCCAGCAGAAAGTTTCCGGGACAGGGTGGGTCCGAGCAGTACTTC. It codes for CASRKFPGQGGSEQYF.

This clone appeared many times. V is TRBV9 and J is TRBJ1-4; D might be TRBD1 (5 bases). Looked up from germline, CDR1 is SGDLS and CDR2 is YYNGEE. The CDR3 sequence is 13 residues long. V lost 3 bases and J lost 8, with 11 bases in between. CDR3 nucleotide sequence: TGTGCCAGCAGCGAAAGGGGAGGGGAAAAACTGTTTTTT. Translation: CASSERGGEKLFF.

The chain combines TRBV4-1 with TRBJ2-2, with D tentatively TRBD1 (6 bases). In germline, CDR1 is MGHRA, CDR2 YSYEKL. The CDR3 runs 14 residues. Trimming took 4 bases from V and 6 from J, leaving 12 bases between them. The CDR3 loop reads CASSLLQGSGELFF. The CDR3 coding sequence is TGCGCCAGCAGCCTGCTACAGGGTTCCGGGGAGCTGTTTTTT.

The chain recombines TRBV5-4 with TRBJ2-5; 7 nucleotides align to TRBD2. The germline gives CDR1 SGHNT, CDR2 YYREEE (reference sequence). V shed 0 bases and J 4 bases; nucleotides not matched to a gene: 3. The CDR3 is made up of 14 amino acids. The CDR3 DNA follows: TGTGCCAGCAGCTTGGATGTAGCGGGAGAGACCCAGTACTTC. Protein sequence: CASSLDVAGETQYF.

With respect to this clone: Other DNA sequences within the sample encode an identical CDR3. V gene TRBV11-2 combines with J gene TRBJ2-5; no clear D gene. The CDR3 contains 13 residues. Germline CDR1 reads SGHAT; CDR2 reads FQNNGV. V was trimmed by 1 base and J by 2 bases, leaving 5 bases between them. CDR3 sequence: CASSLVPQETQYF. CDR3 nucleotides: TGTGCCAGCAGCTTAGTCCCTCAAGAGACCCAGTACTTC. The whole variable domain, filled in from reference TRBV11-2 and TRBJ2-5, reads EAGVAQSPRYKIIEKRQSVAFWCNPISGHATLYWYQQILGQGPKLLIQFQNNGVVDDSQLPKDRFSAERLKGVDSTLKIQPAKLEDSAVYLCASSLVPQETQYFGPGTRLLVL.

The chain is built from TRBV27 and TRBJ2-1, with TRBD2 matching over 10 bases. Trimming took 5 bases from V and 7 from J; bases not matched to a gene: 5. This CDR3 is 14 amino acids long. Germline CDR1 is MNHEY and CDR2 is SMNVEV (reference sequence). CDR3 protein: CASSGAGGFNEQFF. The DNA of the CDR3 is TGTGCCAGCAGTGGAGCGGGAGGGTTTAATGAGCAGTTCTTC.

V usage is TRBV7-9 and J usage is TRBJ2-7; D not resolved. With 5 bases removed from V and 0 bases from J, the gap between germline ends came to 8 bases. Germline V gene data show CDR1 as SEHNR and CDR2 as FQNEAQ (reference sequence). The CDR3 covers 13 residues. The CDR3 DNA sequence: TGTGCCAGCAGCCTCCTCATCTCCTACGAGCAGTACTTC. Translation gives CASSLLISYEQYF.

The chain couples TRBV29-1 to TRBJ1-3, with a weak D call TRBD1 (6 bases). V shed 3 bases and J shed 2 bases, with 11 bases lying between them. This CDR3 contains 14 residues. The V gene's germline CDR1 is SQVTM and CDR2 ANQGSEA. CDR3 sequence (DNA): TGCAGCGTTGATACGGACAGCCCTGGAAACACCATATATTTT. Protein sequence: CSVDTDSPGNTIYF.

The gene calls are TRBV27 and TRBJ2-1, with TRBD1 matching over 10 bases. The length of the CDR3 is 14 residues. The J segment lost 7 bases and the V segment lost 7 bases, leaving 7 bases of the junction unmatched. The V gene's germline CDR1 is MNHEY and CDR2 SMNVEV (reference sequence). CDR3 loop: CASTTGGANNEQFF. CDR3 sequence (DNA): TGTGCCAGCACGACAGGGGGCGCGAATAATGAGCAGTTCTTC.

About this clone itself: Other DNA sequences in this sample translate to the same CDR3. CDR3 coding DNA: TGTGCCAGCAGCTTAGCCCAGGGTTACGAGCAGTACTTC. Translation gives CASSLAQGYEQYF. This rearrangement joins TRBV11-3 to TRBJ2-7, with a weak D call TRBD1 (5 bases). With 1 base removed from V and 4 bases from J, the gap between germline ends came to 8 bases. CDR3 length: 13 residues. CDR1 is SGHNT and CDR2 is YENEEA in the germline V gene.

This chain links TRBV12-2 with TRBJ2-7; the D call TRBD1 from the table was never checked on the DNA. TRBV12-2 is recorded as a pseudogene. CDR3 length: 17 residues. The CDR3 region has the DNA TGTGCAAGTCGCTCGCCATTAATAGGACAGGGAACCTACGAGCAGTACTTC. Translated, it gives CASRSPLIGQGTYEQYF.